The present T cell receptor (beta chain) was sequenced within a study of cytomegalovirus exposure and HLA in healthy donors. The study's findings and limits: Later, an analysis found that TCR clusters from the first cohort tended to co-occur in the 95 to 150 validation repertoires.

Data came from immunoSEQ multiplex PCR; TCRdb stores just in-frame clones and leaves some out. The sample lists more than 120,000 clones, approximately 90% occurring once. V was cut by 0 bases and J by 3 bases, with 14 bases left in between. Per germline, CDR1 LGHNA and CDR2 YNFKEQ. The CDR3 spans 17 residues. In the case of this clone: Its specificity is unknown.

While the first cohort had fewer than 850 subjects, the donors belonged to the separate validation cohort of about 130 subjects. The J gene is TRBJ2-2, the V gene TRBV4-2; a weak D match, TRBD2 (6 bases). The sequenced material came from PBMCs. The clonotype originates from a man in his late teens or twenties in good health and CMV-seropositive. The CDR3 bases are TGTGCCAGCAGCCAAGATGGGGAAGGGACTTACACCGGGGAGCTGTTTTTT. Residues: CASSQDGEGTYTGELFF.